The 30 T cell receptor beta chains reported below all come from one sample, sequenced in a study of T cell responses to AZD1222 COVID-19 vaccine (dated by TCRdb to the early 2020s). Library preparation employed the immunoSEQ multiplex PCR assay. TCRdb stores this immuneACCESS table with in-frame sequences only. Part of the clones is absent; in the studies checked, under half of the shortfall reflects unresolved V genes, and no reason is known for the rest. Present in this sample are 70,000 to 90,000 clones, about nine tenths of which were seen just once. The top ten hold 2.2% of the sample. Taken with the paper, the label for time point translates to: baseline before first vaccination. The sample here was peripheral blood, taken on day 0 of AZD1222 vaccination. The receptors come from an adult in good health.

The genes are TRBV10-3 and TRBJ2-2; D unresolved. This CDR3 has 16 residues. The germline gives CDR1 ENHRY, CDR2 SYGVKD. V was cut by 0 bases and J by 1 base, with 9 bases left in between. CDR3: CAISESGSLNTGELFF. CDR3 DNA: TGTGCCATCAGTGAGTCGGGGTCACTGAACACCGGGGAGCTGTTTTTT.

As for this clone: A junction end diverges from the germline sequence, so it may reflect a read error. The chain is built from TRBV7-9 and TRBJ2-7; tentatively, D is TRBD2 (6 bases). This CDR3 is built from 12 residues. Germline V gives CDR1 SEHNR, CDR2 FQNEAQ (reference sequence). The CDR3 protein is CASSLASGLRGF. CDR3 DNA sequence: TGTGCCAGCAGCTTAGCCTCAGGCCTCCGGGGGTTC.

The chain is built from TRBV6-5 and TRBJ1-5; D unresolved. Deletions cut 6 bases from V and 0 bases from J, with 12 bases between. CDR3 length equals 15 residues. Germline V gene sequence: CDR1 MNHEY, CDR2 SVGAGI. CDR3 residues: CASSRGRNSNQPQHF. The DNA for the CDR3 is TGTGCCAGCAGCCGAGGACGGAATAGCAATCAGCCCCAGCATTTT.

This clone was detected once. The chain couples TRBV19 to TRBJ2-1, with a possible D match to TRBD2 (5 bases). Per germline, CDR1 LNHDA and CDR2 SQIVND (reference sequence). The germline V and J ends were trimmed by 1 base and 4 bases, with 14 bases remaining between them. The CDR3 has 16 residues. The CDR3 coding sequence is TGTGCCAGTAGTATAGGGGGAGTATTCGGATACAATGAGCAGTTCTTC. Translating it yields CASSIGGVFGYNEQFF. Full variable domain (rest looked up from reference TRBV19 and TRBJ2-1): DGGITQSPKYLFRKEGQNVTLSCEQNLNHDAMYWYRQDPGQGLRLIYYSQIVNDFQKGDIAEGYSVSREKKESFPLTVTSAQKNPTAFYLCASSIGGVFGYNEQFFGPGTRLTVL.

The CDR3: CASSTRTSGRTLQETQYF. For the CDR3, the DNA is TGTGCCAGCAGCACGCGGACTAGCGGTCGGACTCTTCAAGAGACCCAGTACTTC. The rearrangement links TRBV7-2 to TRBJ2-5; 10 nucleotides line up with TRBD2. Losses at the gene ends were 5 bases for V and 2 bases for J; bases not matched to a gene: 14. CDR1 is SGHTA and CDR2 is FQGNSA in the germline V gene. The CDR3 has 18 amino acids.

The V and J genes are TRBV10-3 and TRBJ2-7, with 7 bases fitting TRBD2. Trimming took 2 bases from V and 3 from J; bases not matched to a gene: 4. The germline gives CDR1 ENHRY, CDR2 SYGVKD. The CDR3 has 14 amino acids. The CDR3 coding sequence is TGTGCCATCAGTGAGCTCGGCGGGGGCTACGAGCAGTACTTC. It specifies CAISELGGGYEQYF.

This chain uses TRBV27 with TRBJ2-7, with 11 positions matching TRBD1. Germline values: CDR1 MNHEY, CDR2 SMNVEV (reference sequence). V lost 2 bases to trimming and J lost 3 bases; unmatched junction nucleotides: 6. The CDR3 is 16 residues long. CDR3: CASSLNGQGANYEQYF. Written as DNA, the CDR3 is TGTGCCAGCAGTTTAAACGGACAGGGGGCGAACTACGAGCAGTACTTC.

The V and J genes are TRBV18 and TRBJ1-5; TRBD1 matches 9 bases. The CDR3 contains 15 residues. V lost 3 bases, J lost 7 bases, and 7 bases stayed unmatched. Germline CDR1 KGHSH, CDR2 LQKENI. The CDR3 nucleotides are TGTGCCAGCTCACCGGCGGGACAGGGAATCCAGCCCCAGCATTTT. It yields the protein CASSPAGQGIQPQHF.

Written as DNA, the CDR3 is TGTGCCAGTAGTCCCGACAGGTTCTCTGGAAACACCATATATTTT. Translating it yields CASSPDRFSGNTIYF. The chain is built from TRBV19 and TRBJ1-3; a possible D gene is TRBD1 (6 bases). There are 15 residues in the CDR3. Per the germline V gene, CDR1 is LNHDA and CDR2 is SQIVND (reference sequence). The V end was cut by 5 bases, the J end by 0 bases, with 11 bases between. Full variable domain (outside the CDR3, taken from reference TRBV19 and TRBJ1-3): DGGITQSPKYLFRKEGQNVTLSCEQNLNHDAMYWYRQDPGQGLRLIYYSQIVNDFQKGDIAEGYSVSREKKESFPLTVTSAQKNPTAFYLCASSPDRFSGNTIYFGEGSWLTVV.

J is TRBJ2-7 and V is TRBV5-6, with TRBD2 matching 8 bases. The CDR3 has 16 residues. Per germline, CDR1 SGHDT and CDR2 YYEEEE. V lost 4 bases, J lost 0 bases, and 9 bases stayed unmatched. CDR3 in amino acids: CASSQRGQLSSYEQYF. CDR3 nucleotide sequence: TGTGCCAGCAGCCAGCGGGGGCAGCTAAGCTCCTACGAGCAGTACTTC.

The chain carries TRBV3-1 (or the pseudogene TRBV3-2) and TRBJ2-5, with TRBD2 as a possible D gene (6 bases). CDR1 and CDR2 (germline): LGHDT, YNNKEL (reference sequence). V lost 4 bases to trimming and J lost 5 bases, with 20 bases between them. The CDR3 loop spans 16 amino acids. CDR3 sequence (DNA): TGTGCCAGCAGCCTCTCAGGAGGGAGAGGGCACGAGACCCAGTACTTC. This translates into CASSLSGGRGHETQYF.

The rearrangement links TRBV5-1 to TRBJ1-1; weak D call: TRBD1 (5 bases). CDR3 size: 14 residues. Germline assignment: CDR1 SGHRS and CDR2 YFSETQ. Trimming stripped 3 bases from V and 4 bases from J, with 13 bases between. This chain's CDR3 is CASSSGPGGTEAFF. CDR3 nucleotide sequence: TGCGCCAGCAGCTCGGGCCCCGGGGGCACTGAAGCTTTCTTT.

The chain uses TRBV7-9 and TRBJ1-1; possible D gene TRBD1, 6 bases. CDR1 and CDR2 (germline): SEHNR, FQNEAQ (reference sequence). The CDR3 extends over 17 amino acids. V dropped 5 bases and J dropped 6 bases, with 25 bases sitting between them. Here the CDR3 DNA reads TGTGCCAGCAGCCTGGACCGAGGCGGGGGGGCAGGAGCTGAAGCTTTCTTT. Its protein product is CASSLDRGGGAGAEAFF.

The rearrangement links TRBV5-4 to TRBJ1-2, with D uncertain. Deletions cut 3 bases from V and 8 bases from J, with 14 bases between. This CDR3 has 13 residues. CDR1 and CDR2 (germline): SGHNT, YYREEE (reference sequence). This CDR3 reads CASSSRAVLGYTF. CDR3 bases: TGTGCCAGCAGCTCCCGGGCCGTTTTGGGCTACACCTTC.

This clone was counted once. V gene TRBV6-5 combines with J gene TRBJ2-7; D possibly matches TRBD1 or TRBD2 (5 bases each). Germline CDR1 MNHEY, CDR2 SVGAGI. This CDR3 contains 15 residues. Deletions cut 0 bases from V and 7 bases from J, with 16 bases between. Here the CDR3 reads CASSYSPAPGGEQYF. The CDR3 bases are TGTGCCAGCAGTTACTCTCCGGCACCTGGGGGTGAGCAGTACTTC.

The genes are TRBV7-2 and TRBJ2-4; no clear D gene. CDR1 SGHTA and CDR2 FQGNSA come from the germline V gene. The CDR3 runs 14 residues. The germline V and J ends were trimmed by 5 bases and 6 bases, with 14 bases remaining between them. In DNA, the CDR3 is TGTGCCAGCAGCCCCCTGCGCTCCCTAAACATTCAGTACTTC. As protein: CASSPLRSLNIQYF.

The chain employs TRBV11-2 and TRBJ1-2; unclear D gene. Germline CDR1 is SGHAT and CDR2 is FQNNGV. Trimming stripped 0 bases from V and 7 bases from J, with 6 bases between. CDR3 length: 12 amino acids. The CDR3 protein is CASSLDRGGYTF. The DNA of the CDR3 is TGTGCCAGCAGCTTAGATCGAGGTGGCTACACCTTC.

The rearrangement links TRBV18 to TRBJ1-4; D not resolved. The CDR3 is 14 residues long. V lost 5 bases and J 0 bases, leaving 7 bases between the germline ends. Per germline, CDR1 KGHSH and CDR2 LQKENI. For the CDR3, the DNA is TGTGCCAGCTCAGAACGTACAACTAATGAAAAACTGTTTTTT. As protein: CASSERTTNEKLFF.

CDR3 residues: CASSPNQGLSIPIPYQPQHF. Written as DNA, the CDR3 is TGTGCCAGCTCACCAAACCAGGGCCTTAGCATCCCCATCCCGTATCAGCCCCAGCATTTT. The chain uses TRBV18 and TRBJ1-5, with D perhaps matching TRBD1 (5 bases). CDR3 length: 20 amino acids. The germline V gene has CDR1 KGHSH and CDR2 LQKENI. V lost 2 bases to trimming and J lost 5 bases, with 28 bases between them. Combining the CDR3 with reference TRBV18 and TRBJ1-5 gives the whole variable domain NAGVMQNPRHLVRRRGQEARLRCSPMKGHSHVYWYRQLPEEGLKFMVYLQKENIIDESGMPKERFSAEFPKEGPSILRIQQVVRGDSAAYFCASSPNQGLSIPIPYQPQHFGDGTRLSIL.

A few counts support this clone. The chain recombines TRBV7-8 with TRBJ1-5, with a tentative D call TRBD1 (6 bases). This CDR3 is 15 amino acids long. V shed 0 bases and J shed 6 bases, with 12 bases lying between them. Germline V gene data show CDR1 as SGHVS and CDR2 as FQNEAQ. CDR3 coding DNA: TGTGCCAGCAGCTTAGCGATACAGGGTCGTCAGCCCCAGCATTTT. Protein sequence: CASSLAIQGRQPQHF.

V gene TRBV7-9 combines with J gene TRBJ2-2, with D possibly TRBD2 on 7 matching bases. Trimming removed 6 bases from V and 6 bases from J, with 14 bases in between. CDR1 and CDR2 (germline): SEHNR, FQNEAQ (reference sequence). The CDR3 has 14 amino acids. CDR3 loop: CASRPGGAAGELFF. The CDR3 coding sequence is TGTGCCAGCAGGCCTGGGGGGGCAGCCGGGGAGCTGTTTTTT.

Comment on this clone: This sample includes further DNA sequences coding for the same CDR3. The chain recombines TRBV10-2 with TRBJ1-2; 10 bases agree with TRBD1. In germline, CDR1 is WSHSY, CDR2 SAAADI. Trimming at V came to 6 bases and at J to 3 bases, leaving 1 base not matched to a gene. This CDR3 is 13 amino acids long. The CDR3 sequence is CASSGTGDYGYTF. The CDR3 DNA reads TGCGCCAGCAGCGGGACAGGGGACTATGGCTACACCTTC.

J is TRBJ2-1 and V is TRBV5-1, with D possibly matching TRBD1 (5 bases). The V gene lost 4 bases and the J gene lost 2 bases, with 13 bases spanning the gap. In germline, CDR1 is SGHRS, CDR2 YFSETQ. The CDR3 contains 15 residues. CDR3: CASSQTRVAYNEQFF. In DNA, the CDR3 is TGCGCCAGCAGCCAGACCAGGGTGGCCTACAATGAGCAGTTCTTC.

The gene calls are TRBV10-3 and TRBJ1-5; D unclear. This CDR3 is 17 amino acids long. Trimming shortened V by 0 bases and J by 0 bases, and 12 bases separated the two germline ends. Germline CDR1 ENHRY, CDR2 SYGVKD. CDR3 coding DNA: TGTGCCATCAGTGAGTCGATAGGTACAGTTAGCAATCAGCCCCAGCATTTT. Amino acids: CAISESIGTVSNQPQHF.

J is TRBJ2-1 and V is TRBV7-9, with D tentatively TRBD1 or TRBD2 (5 bases each). Per germline, CDR1 SEHNR and CDR2 FQNEAQ (reference sequence). This CDR3 region has 14 residues. Trimming took 3 bases from V and 6 from J, leaving 12 bases between them. The CDR3: CASSFFWDGNEQFF. CDR3 bases: TGTGCCAGCAGCTTTTTCTGGGACGGCAATGAGCAGTTCTTC.

The chain couples TRBV6-2 or TRBV6-3 to TRBJ1-1; the D gene is possibly TRBD1 (5 bases). Per the germline V gene, CDR1 is MNHEY and CDR2 is SVGEGT. The CDR3 has 15 amino acids. The V end lost 1 base, the J end lost 3 bases, and 12 bases lay between the germline ends. The CDR3 protein is CASSYYGWGDTEAFF. CDR3 nucleotide sequence: TGTGCCAGCAGTTACTACGGATGGGGGGACACTGAAGCTTTCTTT.

The rearrangement joins TRBV5-1 to TRBJ2-5; D possibly corresponds to TRBD1 (5 bases). Germline CDR1 SGHRS, CDR2 YFSETQ. With 2 bases removed from V and 4 bases from J, the gap between germline ends came to 15 bases. This CDR3 region has 15 residues. The CDR3 coding sequence is TGCGCCAGCAGCTTTGAGAGACAGATGGGAGAGACCCAGTACTTC. It yields the protein CASSFERQMGETQYF.

This clone was seen once. The rearrangement joins TRBV9 to TRBJ2-2; TRBD1 might be the D (7 bases). This CDR3 comprises 15 residues. From germline, CDR1 is SGDLS and CDR2 YYNGEE. V dropped 4 bases and J dropped 3 bases, with 13 bases sitting between them. Here the CDR3 reads CASSTQGGYTGELFF. The CDR3 bases are TGTGCCAGCAGCACCCAGGGGGGTTACACCGGGGAGCTGTTTTTT.

Here the CDR3 reads CASSEGGTGTSPLHF. The CDR3 nucleotides read TGTGCCAGCAGTGAAGGAGGGACAGGGACTTCACCCCTCCACTTT. The chain recombines TRBV6-4 with TRBJ1-6, with 9 bases that match TRBD1. Germline trimming cut 3 bases from V and 9 bases from J; bases unmatched to any gene: 6. The CDR3 extends over 15 amino acids. Looked up from germline, CDR1 is MRHNA and CDR2 is SNTAGT.

Points on this clone: Other DNA sequences within the sample encode an identical CDR3. The chain has TRBV6-2 or TRBV6-3 and TRBJ1-5, with D possibly being TRBD1 (5 bases). The CDR3 is 13 amino acids. CDR1 MNHEY and CDR2 SVGEGT come from the germline V gene. V was trimmed by 2 bases and J by 4 bases, leaving 6 bases between them. This chain's CDR3 is CASSYGGNQPQHF. CDR3 nucleotide sequence: TGTGCCAGCAGTTACGGGGGGAATCAGCCCCAGCATTTT.